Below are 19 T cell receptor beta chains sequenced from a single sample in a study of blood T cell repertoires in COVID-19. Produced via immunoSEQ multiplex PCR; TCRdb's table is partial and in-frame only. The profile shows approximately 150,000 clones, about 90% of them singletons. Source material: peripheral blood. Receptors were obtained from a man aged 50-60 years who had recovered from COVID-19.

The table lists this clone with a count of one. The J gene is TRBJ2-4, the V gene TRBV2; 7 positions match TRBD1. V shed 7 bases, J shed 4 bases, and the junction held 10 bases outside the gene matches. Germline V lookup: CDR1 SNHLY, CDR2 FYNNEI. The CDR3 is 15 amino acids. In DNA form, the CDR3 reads TGTGCCAGCAATTTCGCGAGACAGGGAAAAAACATTCAGTACTTC. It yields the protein CASNFARQGKNIQYF.

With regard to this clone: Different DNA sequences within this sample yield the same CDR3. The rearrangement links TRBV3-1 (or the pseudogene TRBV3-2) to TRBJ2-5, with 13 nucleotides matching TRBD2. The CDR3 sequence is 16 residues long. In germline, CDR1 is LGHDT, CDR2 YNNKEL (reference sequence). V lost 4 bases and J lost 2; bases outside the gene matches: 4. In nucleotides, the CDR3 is TGTGCCAGCAGCCCCCGGACTAGCGGGGGACAAGAGACCCAGTACTTC. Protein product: CASSPRTSGGQETQYF.

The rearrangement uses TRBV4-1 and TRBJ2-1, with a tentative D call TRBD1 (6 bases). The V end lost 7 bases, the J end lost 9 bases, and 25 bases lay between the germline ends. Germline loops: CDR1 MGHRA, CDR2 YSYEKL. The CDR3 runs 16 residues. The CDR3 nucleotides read TGCGCCAGCACCTCGATGACAGGTAATCTACAGGGTGAGCAGTTCTTC. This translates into CASTSMTGNLQGEQFF.

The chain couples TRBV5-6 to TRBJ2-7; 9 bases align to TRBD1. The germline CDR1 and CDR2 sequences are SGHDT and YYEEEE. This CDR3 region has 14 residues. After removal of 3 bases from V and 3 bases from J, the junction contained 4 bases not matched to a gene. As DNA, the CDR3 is TGTGCCAGCAGCTCCTGGACAGGGGACTACGAGCAGTACTTC. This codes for CASSSWTGDYEQYF.

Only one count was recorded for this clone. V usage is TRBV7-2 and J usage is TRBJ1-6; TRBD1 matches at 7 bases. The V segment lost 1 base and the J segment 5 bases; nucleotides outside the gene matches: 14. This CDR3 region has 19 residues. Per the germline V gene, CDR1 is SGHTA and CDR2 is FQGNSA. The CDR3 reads CASSLVQGGRGYNNSPLHF. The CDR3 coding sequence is TGTGCCAGCAGCTTAGTTCAAGGTGGCAGGGGGTATAATAATTCACCCCTCCACTTT. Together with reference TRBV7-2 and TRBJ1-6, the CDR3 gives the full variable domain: GAGVSQSPSNKVTEKGKDVELRCDPISGHTALYWYRQSLGQGLEFLIYFQGNSAPDKSGLPSDRFSAERTGGSVSTLTIQRTQQEDSAVYLCASSLVQGGRGYNNSPLHFGNGTRLTVT.

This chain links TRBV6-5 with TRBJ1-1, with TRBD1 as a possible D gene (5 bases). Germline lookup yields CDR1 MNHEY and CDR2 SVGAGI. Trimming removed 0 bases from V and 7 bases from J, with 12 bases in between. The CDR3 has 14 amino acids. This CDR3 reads CASSYSIRQGEAFF. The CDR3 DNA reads TGTGCCAGCAGTTACTCGATTCGTCAGGGTGAAGCTTTCTTT.

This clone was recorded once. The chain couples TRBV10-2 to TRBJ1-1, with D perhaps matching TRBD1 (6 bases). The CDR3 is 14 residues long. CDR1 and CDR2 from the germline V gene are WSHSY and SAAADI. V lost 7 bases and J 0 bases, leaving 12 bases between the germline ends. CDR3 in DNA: TGCGCCAGCATTCGGGACAATTTGAACACTGAAGCTTTCTTT. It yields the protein CASIRDNLNTEAFF.

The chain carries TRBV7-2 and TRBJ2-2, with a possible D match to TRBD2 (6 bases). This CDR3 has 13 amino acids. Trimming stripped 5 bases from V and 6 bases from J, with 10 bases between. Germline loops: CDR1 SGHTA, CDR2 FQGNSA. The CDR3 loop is CASSQPGAGELFF. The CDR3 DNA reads TGTGCCAGCAGCCAACCGGGGGCCGGGGAGCTGTTTTTT.

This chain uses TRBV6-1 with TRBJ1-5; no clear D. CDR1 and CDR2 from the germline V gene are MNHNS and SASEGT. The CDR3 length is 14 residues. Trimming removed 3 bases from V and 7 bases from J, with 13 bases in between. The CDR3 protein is CASSEVLGSQPQHF. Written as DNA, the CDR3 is TGTGCCAGCAGTGAGGTACTCGGTTCCCAGCCCCAGCATTTT.

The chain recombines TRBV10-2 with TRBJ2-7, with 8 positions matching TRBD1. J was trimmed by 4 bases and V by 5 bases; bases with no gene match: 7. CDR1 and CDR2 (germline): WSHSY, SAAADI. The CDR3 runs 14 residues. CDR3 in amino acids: CASSFSGTGYEQYF. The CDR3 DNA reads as TGCGCCAGCAGTTTTTCCGGGACAGGATACGAGCAGTACTTC.

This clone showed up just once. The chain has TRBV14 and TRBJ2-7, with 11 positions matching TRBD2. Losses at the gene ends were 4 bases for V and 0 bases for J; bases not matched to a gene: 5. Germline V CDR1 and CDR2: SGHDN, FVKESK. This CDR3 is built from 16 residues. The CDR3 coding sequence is TGTGCCAGCAGCCGAACTAGCGGGGGCAGCTCCTACGAGCAGTACTTC. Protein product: CASSRTSGGSSYEQYF.

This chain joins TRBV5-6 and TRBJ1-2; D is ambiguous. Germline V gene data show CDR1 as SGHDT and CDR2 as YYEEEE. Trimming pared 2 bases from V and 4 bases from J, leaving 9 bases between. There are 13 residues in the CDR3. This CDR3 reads CASSFNPLYGYTF. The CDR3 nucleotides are TGTGCCAGCAGCTTTAATCCCCTCTATGGCTACACCTTC.

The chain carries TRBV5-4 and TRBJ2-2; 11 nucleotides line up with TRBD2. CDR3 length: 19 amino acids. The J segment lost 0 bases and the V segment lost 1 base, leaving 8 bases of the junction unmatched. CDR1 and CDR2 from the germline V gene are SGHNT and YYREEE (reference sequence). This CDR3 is CASSLWGLADTANTGELFF. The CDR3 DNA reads TGTGCCAGCAGCTTGTGGGGACTAGCGGATACCGCGAACACCGGGGAGCTGTTTTTT.

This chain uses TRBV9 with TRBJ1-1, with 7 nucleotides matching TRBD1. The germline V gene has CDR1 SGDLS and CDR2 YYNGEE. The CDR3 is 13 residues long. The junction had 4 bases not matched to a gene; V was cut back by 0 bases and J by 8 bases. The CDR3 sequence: CASSVGDREEAFF. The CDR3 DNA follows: TGTGCCAGCAGCGTAGGGGACAGAGAAGAAGCTTTCTTT.

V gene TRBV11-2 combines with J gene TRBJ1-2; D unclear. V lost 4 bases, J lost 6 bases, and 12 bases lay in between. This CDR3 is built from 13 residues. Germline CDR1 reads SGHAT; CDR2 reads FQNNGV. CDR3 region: CASSWAAGHGYTF. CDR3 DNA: TGTGCCAGCAGCTGGGCCGCCGGCCATGGCTACACCTTC.

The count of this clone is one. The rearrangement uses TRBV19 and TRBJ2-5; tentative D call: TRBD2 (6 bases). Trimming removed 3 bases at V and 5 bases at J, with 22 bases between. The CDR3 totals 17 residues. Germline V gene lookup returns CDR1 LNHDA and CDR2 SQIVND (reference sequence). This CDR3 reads CASSIIAGVAGRETQYF. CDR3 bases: TGTGCCAGTAGTATTATTGCAGGTGTCGCAGGGAGGGAGACCCAGTACTTC.

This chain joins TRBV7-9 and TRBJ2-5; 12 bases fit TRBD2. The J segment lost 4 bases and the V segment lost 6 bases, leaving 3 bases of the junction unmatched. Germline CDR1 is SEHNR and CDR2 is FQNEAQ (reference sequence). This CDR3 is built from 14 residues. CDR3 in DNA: TGTGCCAGCAGTGCGACTAGCGGGGGAGAGACCCAGTACTTC. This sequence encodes CASSATSGGETQYF.

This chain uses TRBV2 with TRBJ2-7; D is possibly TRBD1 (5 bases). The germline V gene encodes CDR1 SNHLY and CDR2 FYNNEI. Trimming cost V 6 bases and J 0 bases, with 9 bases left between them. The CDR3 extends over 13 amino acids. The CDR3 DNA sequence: TGTGCCAGCAGCAGGGAACTCTCCTACGAGCAGTACTTC. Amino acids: CASSRELSYEQYF.

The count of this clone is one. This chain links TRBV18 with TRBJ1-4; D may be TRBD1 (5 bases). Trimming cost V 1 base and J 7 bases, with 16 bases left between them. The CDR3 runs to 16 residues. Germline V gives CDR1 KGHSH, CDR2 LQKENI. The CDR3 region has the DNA TGTGCCAGCTCACCACAGTCGCAGGGAATACCTGAAAAACTGTTTTTT. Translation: CASSPQSQGIPEKLFF.